A single sample is the source of the 9 T cell receptor beta chains below, sequenced in a study. MiXCR, run by TCRdb on the 5' RACE reads, gives a single entry per CDR3 protein. The data hold under 35,000 distinct CDR3 sequences, with roughly 24% observed a single time. Sequenced input: naive CD4+ T cells sorted from a lymph node. The subset: naive CD4+ T cells, CD4+CD45RA+CD25-. These receptors were collected from a female donor with breast cancer.

Remarks on this clonotype: Since the CDR3 does not end with the conserved phenylalanine or tryptophan, this likely comes from a read error. The chain recombines TRBV5-1 with TRBJ1-2; 7 bases are a match to TRBD1. Germline values: CDR1 SGHRS, CDR2 YFSETQ. The CDR3 length is 12 residues. Germline trimming cut 4 bases from V and 8 bases from J; bases unmatched to any gene: 5. This chain's CDR3 is CASSLTGKGYTY. In nucleotides, the CDR3 is TGCGCCAGCAGCCTGACAGGGAAAGGCTACACCTAC.

In this sample, this clonotype turned up a few times. One end of the junction does not line up with germline, which may come from a read error. The chain joins TRBV20-1 to TRBJ2-5; 7 bases are shared with TRBD1. This CDR3 has 15 residues. The germline CDR1 and CDR2 sequences are DFQATT and SNEGSKA (reference sequence). CDR3 nucleotide sequence: TGCAGTACTAGAGGACACCGGGACAGCCAAGAGACCCAGTACTTC. Translation: CSTRGHRDSQETQYF.

V usage is TRBV28 and J usage is TRBJ2-6; the D is unclear. Germline CDR1 and CDR2: MDHEN and SYDVKM. The CDR3 spans 20 residues. V was cut by 6 bases and J by 0 bases, with 24 bases left in between. The CDR3 DNA sequence: TGTGCCAGCAGATCCACTCCCGGGCCCAGGAAAGGCTCTGGGGCCAACGTCCTGACTTTC. Its protein product is CASRSTPGPRKGSGANVLTF.

This clonotype was seen a few times. The rearrangement uses TRBV7-9 and TRBJ2-3, with D maybe TRBD2 (6 bases). The V end lost 4 bases, the J end lost 0 bases, and 8 bases lay between the germline ends. Germline V lookup: CDR1 SEHNR, CDR2 FQNEAQ (reference sequence). The CDR3 runs 14 residues. DNA for the CDR3: TGTGCCAGCAGCTCGGGGACTAGCACAGATACGCAGTATTTT. Translated, it gives CASSSGTSTDTQYF.

A few counts support this clonotype. The chain links TRBV18 to TRBJ2-5; maybe TRBD1 (6 bases). Between the trimmed V and J ends, which lost 3 bases and 5 bases, there was a span of 10 bases. This CDR3 is 13 amino acids long. Per germline, CDR1 KGHSH and CDR2 LQKENI. The CDR3 reads CASSPGAAETQYF. The CDR3 nucleotides are TGTGCCAGCTCACCGGGGGCGGCGGAGACCCAGTACTTC.

This CDR3 is CASSASGRATDTQYF. CDR3 DNA sequence: TGTGCCAGCAGCGCAAGCGGGAGGGCTACAGATACGCAGTATTTT. V and J are TRBV9 and TRBJ2-3, with 10 bases fitting TRBD2. V lost 3 bases to trimming and J lost 3 bases; unmatched junction nucleotides: 4. The CDR3 is made up of 15 amino acids. The germline CDR1 and CDR2 sequences are SGDLS and YYNGEE.

The chain joins TRBV4-1 to TRBJ2-5; D may be TRBD2 (7 bases). The V end was cut by 2 bases, the J end by 2 bases, with 18 bases between. The CDR3 loop spans 17 amino acids. Germline CDR1 is MGHRA and CDR2 is YSYEKL. CDR3 in DNA: TGCGCCAGCAGCCAACAACTCGGGGGGCGGGGGCAAGAGACCCAGTACTTC. It translates to CASSQQLGGRGQETQYF.

This clonotype came up many times. The CDR3 spells CASSESPGQSGEKLFF. In nucleotides, the CDR3 is TGTGCCAGCAGTGAAAGCCCCGGGCAGTCGGGTGAAAAACTGTTTTTT. The chain combines TRBV6-1 with TRBJ1-4, with D uncertain. The CDR3 has 16 residues. CDR1 MNHNS and CDR2 SASEGT come from the germline V gene. Trimming left V 2 bases short and J 7 bases short, with 17 bases between.

In regard to this clonotype: This may be a read error, as it is one base from a much larger clone. The CDR3 carries no conserved terminal phenylalanine or tryptophan, so it likely arises from a read error. Because the CDR3's place on the DNA is in doubt, the DNA is left out and the CDR3 is given as listed by TCRdb. This chain connects TRBV20-1 to TRBJ1-2; the D call of TRBD1 is as the table states it, not checked on the DNA. Germline-derived CDR1 and CDR2 are DFQATT and SNEGSKA (reference sequence). The CDR3 numbers 13 amino acids, ends counted. Here the CDR3 reads CSASRGLVYGYTC.